The 12 T cell receptor beta chains given below trace back to one sample, sequenced in a study of beta chain features in type 1 diabetes. Their specific antigens are unknown. Expressed TCRB transcripts got sequenced, as all isolated RNA was reverse transcribed. Assay used: immunoSEQ multiplex PCR; TCRdb lists only in-frame clones, some missing. The sample lists about 150,000 clones; roughly 8% were seen once. Study-level findings and limits: The study found moderately but significantly shorter TCRB CDR3s in all four CD4+ subsets of Type 1 diabetes patients.

Sequenced: central memory CD4+ T cells from blood. These receptors were obtained from a man aged 18-30 years with type 1 diabetes.

There are a few counts of this clone. Written as DNA, the CDR3 is TGTGCCTGGAGTCGGGAGGGGGGAAGCTCTGGAAACACCATATATTTT. It encodes CAWSREGGSSGNTIYF. The chain has TRBV30 and TRBJ1-3; a weak D match, TRBD1 (6 bases). The germline V and J ends were trimmed by 2 bases and 0 bases, with 14 bases remaining between them. The germline gives CDR1 GTSNPN, CDR2 SVGIG (reference sequence). The CDR3 loop spans 16 amino acids. The complete variable domain, with remaining parts taken from reference TRBV30 and TRBJ1-3, reads SQTIHQWPATLVQPVGSPLSLECTVEGTSNPNLYWYRQAAGRGLQLLFYSVGIGQISSEVPQNLSASRPQDRQFILSSKKLLLSDSGFYLCAWSREGGSSGNTIYFGEGSWLTVV.

This chain uses TRBV7-2 with TRBJ2-7; D perhaps matches TRBD2 (7 bases). Looked up from germline, CDR1 is SGHTA and CDR2 is FQGNSA. CDR3 length: 15 amino acids. Trimming took off 7 bases at V and 4 bases at J, with 20 bases between the two ends. The CDR3 here is CASNPGAGAQYEQYF. The CDR3 nucleotides are TGTGCCAGCAACCCGGGGGCGGGGGCCCAATACGAGCAGTACTTC.

This clone was counted between two and nine times. The gene calls are TRBV18 and TRBJ1-5, with D uncertain. V lost 6 bases and J lost 10, with 13 bases in between. CDR1 is KGHSH, CDR2 LQKENI, per germline. The CDR3 has 12 residues. CDR3 residues: CASSSEEGPQHF. CDR3 bases: TGTGCCAGCTCGAGTGAGGAGGGACCCCAGCATTTT.

This clone was counted a few times. The CDR3 nucleotides read TGTGCCAGCAGCTTTCCCGACAGGGACGAGCAGTACTTC. This gives the protein CASSFPDRDEQYF. The rearrangement uses TRBV5-6 and TRBJ2-7, with 7 bases lining up with TRBD1. J was trimmed by 5 bases and V by 2 bases; bases with no gene match: 4. Germline CDR1 and CDR2: SGHDT and YYEEEE. The CDR3 consists of 13 residues.

There are a few counts of this clone. V and J are TRBV27 and TRBJ1-1; D is unresolved. Trimming cost V 1 base and J 3 bases, with 9 bases left between them. The germline V gene has CDR1 MNHEY and CDR2 SMNVEV (reference sequence). The CDR3 loop spans 14 amino acids. The CDR3 region is CASSLWGGYTEAFF. In DNA form, the CDR3 reads TGTGCCAGCAGTTTATGGGGAGGGTACACTGAAGCTTTCTTT.

There are a few counts of this clone. The chain carries TRBV19 and TRBJ1-1, with D uncertain. V lost 7 bases to trimming and J lost 0 bases, with 9 bases between them. In germline, CDR1 is LNHDA, CDR2 SQIVND (reference sequence). This CDR3 is 13 amino acids long. The CDR3 DNA follows: TGTGCCAGTATGCAGCGCATGAACACTGAAGCTTTCTTT. Its protein is CASMQRMNTEAFF.

This rearrangement joins TRBV4-1 to TRBJ2-2, with D perhaps TRBD1 (5 bases). Per germline, CDR1 MGHRA and CDR2 YSYEKL. The CDR3 extends over 14 amino acids. V was pared by 4 bases and J by 4 bases, with 10 bases between. CDR3 region: CASSPGHRTGELFF. CDR3 nucleotide sequence: TGCGCCAGCAGCCCCGGACACCGCACCGGGGAGCTGTTTTTT.

The genes are TRBV4-3 and TRBJ1-1, with D possibly being TRBD1 (5 bases). CDR1 and CDR2 from the germline V gene are LGHNA and YSLEER. The CDR3 is made up of 15 amino acids. V was cut by 0 bases and J by 3 bases, with 11 bases left in between. The CDR3 here is CASSQEGRRDTEAFF. For the CDR3, the DNA is TGCGCCAGCAGCCAAGAAGGGCGCAGGGACACTGAAGCTTTCTTT.

This clone turned up a few times. CDR3 in amino acids: CAISESLGQGIRETQYF. The CDR3 nucleotides are TGTGCCATCAGTGAGTCGTTAGGGCAGGGGATACGAGAGACCCAGTACTTC. The gene calls are TRBV10-3 and TRBJ2-5; possibly TRBD1 for D (6 bases). V lost 0 bases and J lost 4, with 18 bases in between. The CDR3 totals 17 residues. The germline V gene has CDR1 ENHRY and CDR2 SYGVKD.

This clone came up a few times. The J gene is TRBJ1-6, the V gene TRBV5-4; TRBD1 matches at 7 bases. The J segment lost 5 bases and the V segment lost 0 bases, leaving 2 bases of the junction unmatched. The CDR3 has 15 residues. Germline loops: CDR1 SGHNT, CDR2 YYREEE (reference sequence). The CDR3 spells CASSLGDRDNSPLHF. CDR3 DNA: TGTGCCAGCAGCTTGGGAGACAGGGATAATTCACCCCTCCACTTT.

J is TRBJ2-2 and V is TRBV7-2, with 7 bases aligning to TRBD1. This CDR3 is 14 amino acids long. J lost 1 base, V lost 7 bases, and 3 bases had no gene match. Germline V gene data show CDR1 as SGHTA and CDR2 as FQGNSA. Here the CDR3 DNA reads TGTGCCAGCACCCGGGACAGGAACACCGGGGAGCTGTTTTTT. This translates into CASTRDRNTGELFF.

The sample holds a few counts of this clone. This chain uses TRBV5-1 with TRBJ1-1; 10 bases match TRBD1. V was pared by 4 bases and J by 5 bases, with 11 bases of the junction left unmatched. Per germline, CDR1 SGHRS and CDR2 YFSETQ. This CDR3 has 16 residues. CDR3 in DNA: TGCGCCAGCAGCACCGGGACAGGGGATGGGGAGACTGAAGCTTTCTTT. This gives the protein CASSTGTGDGETEAFF.